This TCR beta chain is drawn from a study of spatial heterogeneity in lung cancer. Across the study: Consistent detection of more beta-chain than alpha-chain sequences was observed. TCR and UMI combinations that were unique each appeared, on average, more than ten times in raw reads.

Time point here: sample taken at primary tumor resection. The CDR3 has 15 amino acids. The ends were cut back, 0 bases at V and 0 bases at J, with 9 bases in the middle. Germline values: CDR1 GTSNPN, CDR2 SVGIG (reference sequence). TCR cDNA molecules were tagged individually, and each one carried a unique molecular identifier. TCRdb recomputed calls from the 5' RACE reads with MiXCR, one row per CDR3 protein. Of about 4,200 distinct CDR3 sequences in the sample, about 6% are singletons; the top ten hold over 15%. General observations from the study: Ubiquitous nonsynonymous mutations were tracked by counts of ubiquitous expanded TCRs, and regional ones by counts of regional expanded TCRs. Mutation counts in tumors were tracked by counts of expanded intratumoral alpha and beta TCRs.

This clonotype came up many times. Its antigen is still unknown. Sequenced here: lung tumor tissue, sampled at surgery. The TCR was taken from a male donor with early-stage non-small cell lung cancer. This chain links TRBV30 with TRBJ1-3; D not certain. The CDR3 region has the DNA TGTGCCTGGAGTGTCCCGGGAGGCTCTGGAAACACCATATATTTT. It codes for CAWSVPGGSGNTIYF.